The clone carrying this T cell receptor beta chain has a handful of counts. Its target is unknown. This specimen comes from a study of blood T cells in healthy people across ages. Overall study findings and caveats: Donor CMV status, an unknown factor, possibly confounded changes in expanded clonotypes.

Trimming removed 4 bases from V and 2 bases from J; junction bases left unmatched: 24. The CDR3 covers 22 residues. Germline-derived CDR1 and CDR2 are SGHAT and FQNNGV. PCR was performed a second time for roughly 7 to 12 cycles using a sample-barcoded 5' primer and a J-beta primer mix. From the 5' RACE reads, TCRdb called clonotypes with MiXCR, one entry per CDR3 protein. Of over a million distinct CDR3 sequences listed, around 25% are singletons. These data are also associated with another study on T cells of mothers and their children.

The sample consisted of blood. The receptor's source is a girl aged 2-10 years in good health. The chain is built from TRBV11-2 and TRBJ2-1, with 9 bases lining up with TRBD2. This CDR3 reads CASSSSLRVSRGGRVTYNEQFF. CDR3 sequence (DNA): TGTGCCAGCAGCTCGTCTCTTCGGGTCAGCAGAGGCGGGAGGGTAACCTACAATGAGCAGTTCTTC. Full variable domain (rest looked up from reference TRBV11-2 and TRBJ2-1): EAGVAQSPRYKIIEKRQSVAFWCNPISGHATLYWYQQILGQGPKLLIQFQNNGVVDDSQLPKDRFSAERLKGVDSTLKIQPAKLEDSAVYLCASSSSLRVSRGGRVTYNEQFFGPGTRLTVL.